This T cell receptor beta chain was documented in a study of OX40 agonist ivuxolimab in advanced cancers. This clone was recorded once. Per the germline V gene, CDR1 is GTSNPN and CDR2 is SVGIG (reference sequence). The ends were cut back, 2 bases at V and 2 bases at J, with 9 bases in the middle. The CDR3 spans 13 residues. Measured with immunoSEQ multiplex PCR; TCRdb has only the in-frame clones, and not every one. The table has some 70,000 clones, over 70% seen once; the top ten hold approximately 1.2%. The specimen was CD4+ or CD8+ T cells sorted from blood, collected in a trial of the OX40 agonist ivuxolimab. This clonotype was obtained from an adult with an advanced solid tumor such as melanoma, head and neck, liver or kidney cancer. The chain links TRBV30 to TRBJ2-5; D not resolved. CDR3 nucleotide sequence: TGTGCCTGGAGTTTACTATATCAAGAGACCCAGTACTTC. Protein sequence: CAWSLLYQETQYF.